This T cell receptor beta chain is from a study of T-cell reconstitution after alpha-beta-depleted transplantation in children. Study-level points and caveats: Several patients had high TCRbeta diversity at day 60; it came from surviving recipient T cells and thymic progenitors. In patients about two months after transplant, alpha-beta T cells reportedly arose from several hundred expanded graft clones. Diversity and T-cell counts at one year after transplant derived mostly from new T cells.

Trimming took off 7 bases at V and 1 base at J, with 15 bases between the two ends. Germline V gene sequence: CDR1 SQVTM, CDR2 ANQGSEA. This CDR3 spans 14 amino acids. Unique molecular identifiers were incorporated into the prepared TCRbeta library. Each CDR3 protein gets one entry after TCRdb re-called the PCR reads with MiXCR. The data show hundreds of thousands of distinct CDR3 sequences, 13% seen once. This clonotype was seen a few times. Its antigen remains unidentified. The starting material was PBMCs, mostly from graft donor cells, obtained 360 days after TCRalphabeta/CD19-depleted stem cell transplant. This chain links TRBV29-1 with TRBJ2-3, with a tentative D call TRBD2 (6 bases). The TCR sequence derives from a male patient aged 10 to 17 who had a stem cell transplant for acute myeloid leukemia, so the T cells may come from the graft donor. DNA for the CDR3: TGCAGCGGGACTCAGGGACTTCGCACAGATACGCAGTATTTT. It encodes CSGTQGLRTDTQYF.